The next 20 T cell receptor beta chains were all read from a single sample in a study of immune evolution from preneoplasia to lung adenocarcinoma (dated by TCRdb to the early 2020s). The library was produced with the immunoSEQ multiplex PCR assay. TCRdb holds this immuneACCESS table with in-frame rearrangements only. Some clones are missing; in checked studies, unresolved V genes explain under half, and the rest has no known cause. This sample gives some 7,600 clones in total; roughly four fifths of them show up just once. The biggest ten clones account for about 9% of the sample. Input material: FFPE atypical adenomatous hyperplasia tissue from the lung. Read against the paper, the sample's cell subset or site label means: atypical adenomatous hyperplasia (AAH), lung preneoplasia. The receptors come from an older donor with lung adenocarcinoma. Some clones in this sample may be carry-over from other donors' samples.

V and J are TRBV6-1 and TRBJ2-7; a possible D gene is TRBD2 (5 bases). Germline V CDR1 and CDR2: MNHNS, SASEGT. The CDR3 spans 14 residues. V shed 4 bases and J shed 5 bases, with 15 bases lying between them. Written as DNA, the CDR3 is TGTGCCAGCAGTGTGGAGCGGTATGGGAACGAGCAGTACTTC. Its translation: CASSVERYGNEQYF.

The sample holds a few counts of this clone. The rearrangement links TRBV6-5 to TRBJ2-3; a possible D gene is TRBD1 (5 bases). The CDR3 contains 13 residues. The germline CDR1 and CDR2 sequences are MNHEY and SVGAGI. V lost 7 bases, J lost 5 bases, and 13 bases lay in between. CDR3 nucleotides: TGTGCCAGCACCCAAACAGGCGTAGATACGCAGTATTTT. Translated: CASTQTGVDTQYF.

Points on this clone: The same CDR3 also results from other DNA sequences found in this sample. The chain uses TRBV2 and TRBJ2-5; no clear D gene. Trimming removed 6 bases from V and 2 bases from J, with 4 bases in between. The germline CDR1 and CDR2 sequences are SNHLY and FYNNEI. The CDR3 is 11 amino acids. The CDR3 coding sequence is TGTGCCAGCAGGCTACAAGAGACCCAGTACTTC. Its protein is CASRLQETQYF.

The rearrangement uses TRBV18 and TRBJ1-1; D is ambiguous. The germline gives CDR1 KGHSH, CDR2 LQKENI. The CDR3 loop spans 13 amino acids. Trimming cost V 1 base and J 3 bases, with 6 bases left between them. CDR3 loop: CASSPQGDTEAFF. CDR3 sequence (DNA): TGTGCCAGCTCACCACAGGGAGACACTGAAGCTTTCTTT.

This chain connects TRBV19 to TRBJ1-4; perhaps TRBD1 as D (5 bases). The CDR3 has 16 residues. Germline V gene lookup returns CDR1 LNHDA and CDR2 SQIVND (reference sequence). Trimming took off 6 bases at V and 0 bases at J, with 14 bases between the two ends. The CDR3 DNA is TGTGCCAGTAGCCCCGGTCTGACAGCAACTAATGAAAAACTGTTTTTT. Translating it yields CASSPGLTATNEKLFF.

DNA of the CDR3: TGTGCCAGCAGTTACTCTGAAGGGGGCAGTGAAAAACTGTTTTTT. Its translation is CASSYSEGGSEKLFF. This chain connects TRBV6-5 to TRBJ1-4; 7 positions match TRBD1. Looked up from germline, CDR1 is MNHEY and CDR2 is SVGAGI. This CDR3 region has 15 residues. The J segment lost 7 bases and the V segment lost 0 bases, leaving 5 bases of the junction unmatched.

CDR3 residues: CASTPTSVNTGELFF. The CDR3 coding sequence is TGTGCCAGTACCCCGACTAGCGTCAACACCGGGGAGCTGTTTTTT. The rearrangement joins TRBV19 to TRBJ2-2; TRBD2 matches 8 bases. Unmatched junction bases numbered 6, after V lost 7 bases and J lost 2 bases. The CDR3 is 15 amino acids. Germline CDR1 LNHDA, CDR2 SQIVND (reference sequence).

This chain joins TRBV7-2 and TRBJ1-1; tentative D call: TRBD1 (6 bases). Per germline, CDR1 SGHTA and CDR2 FQGNSA. The CDR3 contains 14 residues. The germline V and J ends were trimmed by 5 bases and 5 bases, with 15 bases remaining between them. DNA for the CDR3: TGTGCCAGCAGCCAGGCCGGGGGGCAAACTGAAGCTTTCTTT. Amino acid sequence: CASSQAGGQTEAFF.

The V and J genes are TRBV9 and TRBJ2-7; 9 bases fit TRBD2. The CDR3 consists of 15 residues. The junction had 8 bases not matched to a gene; V was cut back by 2 bases and J by 5 bases. Germline V gene data show CDR1 as SGDLS and CDR2 as YYNGEE. The CDR3 reads CASSVSGSDTDEQYF. CDR3 DNA sequence: TGTGCCAGCAGCGTTAGCGGGAGTGATACGGACGAGCAGTACTTC.

The J gene is TRBJ1-1, the V gene TRBV13, with D tentatively TRBD1 (5 bases). With 6 bases removed from V and 0 bases from J, the gap between germline ends came to 14 bases. The CDR3 is 15 residues long. Germline V gives CDR1 PRHDT, CDR2 FYEKMQ (reference sequence). The CDR3 DNA follows: TGTGCCAGCAGGCCCCGGGGGGGATTGAACACTGAAGCTTTCTTT. This sequence encodes CASRPRGGLNTEAFF.

The chain employs TRBV18 and TRBJ1-1; D possibly corresponds to TRBD1 (5 bases). CDR1 is KGHSH and CDR2 is LQKENI in the germline V gene. CDR3 size: 15 residues. Trimming removed 6 bases at V and 3 bases at J, with 17 bases between. CDR3 in amino acids: CASSIGEGMDTEAFF. CDR3 bases: TGTGCCAGCTCCATCGGGGAGGGGATGGACACTGAAGCTTTCTTT.

The chain is built from TRBV10-3 and TRBJ2-7; 10 nucleotides align to TRBD2. J gave up 4 bases and V 3 bases, and 3 bases lay outside the gene matches. The CDR3 runs to 14 residues. The germline V gene encodes CDR1 ENHRY and CDR2 SYGVKD. The CDR3 protein is CAISEPSGSYEQYF. DNA of the CDR3: TGTGCCATCAGTGAACCTAGCGGGAGTTACGAGCAGTACTTC.

The CDR3 sequence is CSVGGGTSVGSSGLYTEAFF. The CDR3 DNA follows: TGCAGCGTTGGAGGCGGTACTTCAGTGGGATCCTCGGGTTTATACACTGAAGCTTTCTTT. The rearrangement links TRBV29-1 to TRBJ1-1; D is unresolved. The V and J ends lost 4 bases and 3 bases respectively, with 33 bases between them. In germline, CDR1 is SQVTM, CDR2 ANQGSEA. This CDR3 comprises 20 residues.

This clone was counted only a few times. The V gene is TRBV4-1, the J gene TRBJ1-6; weak D call: TRBD1 (5 bases). The CDR3 extends over 16 amino acids. In germline, CDR1 is MGHRA, CDR2 YSYEKL. Trimming stripped 1 base from V and 8 bases from J, with 15 bases between. This chain's CDR3 is CASSQGGGRGYSPLHF. The CDR3 nucleotides read TGCGCCAGCAGCCAAGGGGGGGGTAGAGGCTATTCACCCCTCCACTTT.

V gene TRBV30 combines with J gene TRBJ2-1; 8 bases agree with TRBD2. CDR3 size: 11 residues. Germline CDR1 is GTSNPN and CDR2 is SVGIG (reference sequence). CDR3 amino acids: CALADYNEQFF. The CDR3 DNA reads as TGTGCACTAGCGGACTACAATGAGCAGTTCTTC.

V gene TRBV23-1 combines with J gene TRBJ1-1; possibly TRBD1 for D (5 bases). TRBV23-1 has ORF status, its function being uncertain. V was clipped by 1 base and J by 3 bases, with 12 bases between them. CDR3 length: 15 residues. In DNA form, the CDR3 reads TGCGCCAGCAGTCAATTGCGGGGAGGGGACACTGAAGCTTTCTTT. Its translation: CASSQLRGGDTEAFF.

By share of the sample, this clone is large. The chain is built from TRBV15 and TRBJ2-3, with D unresolved. The V end lost 1 base, the J end lost 0 bases, and 11 bases lay between the germline ends. The CDR3 has 16 amino acids. Germline-derived CDR1 and CDR2 are LNHNV and YYDKDF (reference sequence). The CDR3 protein is CATSRGASTSTDTQYF. CDR3 DNA: TGTGCCACCAGCAGAGGTGCGTCTACTAGCACAGATACGCAGTATTTT.

The chain carries TRBV5-6 and TRBJ1-2, with no clear D. Germline V CDR1 and CDR2: SGHDT, YYEEEE. The CDR3 is 15 residues long. Trimming removed 0 bases from V and 4 bases from J, with 13 bases in between. CDR3 amino acids: CASSLGSHRGYGYTF. CDR3 nucleotides: TGTGCCAGCAGCTTGGGATCCCACCGGGGCTATGGCTACACCTTC.

The gene calls are TRBV18 and TRBJ2-7, with D hard to call. The CDR3 runs to 14 residues. V lost 2 bases and J lost 2, with 10 bases in between. CDR1 is KGHSH, CDR2 LQKENI, per germline. DNA for the CDR3: TGTGCCAGCTCACCATCGGACCGGACCTACGAGCAGTACTTC. It specifies CASSPSDRTYEQYF.

The rearrangement links TRBV6-1 to TRBJ2-5; a possible D gene is TRBD1 (6 bases). Germline CDR1 MNHNS, CDR2 SASEGT. Trimming cost V 2 bases and J 5 bases, with 21 bases left between them. This CDR3 region has 17 residues. The CDR3: CASSELHSTPGVETQYF. CDR3 sequence (DNA): TGTGCCAGCAGTGAACTACACTCCACCCCAGGGGTGGAGACCCAGTACTTC.